Reported below is one T cell receptor beta chain. Antigen specificity is unknown. Here immunoSEQ multiplex PCR was the method, and the copy in TCRdb shows in-frame clones only, minus some. The sample lists more than 90,000 clones, roughly 92% seen once, with about 0.2% in the top ten. This specimen belongs to a study of graft-versus-host responses after intestinal transplantation. About the study: Multivisceral, liver-intestinal, or isolated intestinal grafts were transplanted into recipients. Following induction with anti-thymocyte globulin, all recipients were given tacrolimus and steroids for two to three years.

Overall study results and limits: GvH clonotypes were identified within recipient marrow, with a subset emerging first in ileum or blood. Graft-donor T cell macrochimerism in patients accompanied high graft-versus-host to host-versus-graft clonal ratios in allografts.

Sample: unstimulated CD4+ T cells sorted from spleen or lymph node cells, taken before transplant. This TCR derives from a human donor who was the organ donor for an intestinal transplant.

This chain's CDR3 is CASSEGGGTQYF. CDR3 nucleotides: TGTGCCAGCAGTGAAGGGGGAGGGACCCAGTACTTC. V usage is TRBV2 and J usage is TRBJ2-5; TRBD2 might be the D (6 bases). The V end was cut by 1 base, the J end by 7 bases, with 7 bases between. CDR3 size: 12 residues. Germline loops: CDR1 SNHLY, CDR2 FYNNEI.